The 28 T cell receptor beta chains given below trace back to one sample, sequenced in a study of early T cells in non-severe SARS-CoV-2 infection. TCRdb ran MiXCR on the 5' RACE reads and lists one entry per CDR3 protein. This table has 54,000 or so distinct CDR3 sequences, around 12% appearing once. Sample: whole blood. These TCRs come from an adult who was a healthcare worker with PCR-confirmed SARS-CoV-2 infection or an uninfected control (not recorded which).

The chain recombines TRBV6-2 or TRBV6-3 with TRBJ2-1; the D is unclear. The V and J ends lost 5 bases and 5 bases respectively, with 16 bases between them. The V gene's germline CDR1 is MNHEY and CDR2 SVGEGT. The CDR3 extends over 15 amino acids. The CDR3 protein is CASSSDRPLNNEQFF. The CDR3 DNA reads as TGTGCCAGCAGTAGCGACCGACCGCTGAACAATGAGCAGTTCTTC.

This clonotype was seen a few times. CDR3 in DNA: TGCGCCAGCAATCTCGGCAGCCAGACCTACGAGCAGTACTTC. This encodes CASNLGSQTYEQYF. This chain links TRBV5-1 with TRBJ2-7; no reliable D call. The germline CDR1 and CDR2 sequences are SGHRS and YFSETQ. V was pared by 6 bases and J by 2 bases, with 15 bases between. The CDR3 length is 14 residues.

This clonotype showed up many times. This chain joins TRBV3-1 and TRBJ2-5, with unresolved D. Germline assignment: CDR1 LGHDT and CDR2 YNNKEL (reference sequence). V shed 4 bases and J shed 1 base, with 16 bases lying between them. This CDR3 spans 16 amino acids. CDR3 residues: CASSLSDSGSQETQYF. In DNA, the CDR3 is TGTGCCAGCAGCCTATCTGATTCCGGGTCCCAAGAGACCCAGTACTTC.

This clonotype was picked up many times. The CDR3 nucleotides read TGTGCCAGCAGCCAAGACAGAGGGAGGGCCGGTTTTAATGAGCAGTTCTTC. It codes for CASSQDRGRAGFNEQFF. The V gene is TRBV3-1, the J gene TRBJ2-1; 7 bases are shared with TRBD2. With V trimmed by 0 bases and J by 7 bases, 12 bases remained unmatched. The germline V gene encodes CDR1 LGHDT and CDR2 YNNKEL (reference sequence). The CDR3 is 17 amino acids.

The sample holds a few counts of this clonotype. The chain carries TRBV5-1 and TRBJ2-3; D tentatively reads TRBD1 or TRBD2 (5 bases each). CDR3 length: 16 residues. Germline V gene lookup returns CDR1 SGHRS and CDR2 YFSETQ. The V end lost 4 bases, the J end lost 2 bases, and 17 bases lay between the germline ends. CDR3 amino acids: CASSGGRGLATDTQYF. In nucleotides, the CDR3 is TGCGCCAGCAGCGGGGGAAGGGGCCTAGCCACAGATACGCAGTATTTT.

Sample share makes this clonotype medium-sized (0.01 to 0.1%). CDR3 nucleotide sequence: TGTGCCAGCAGCTTGGGGGGGGAAGAAAAACTGTTTTTT. Translation gives CASSLGGEEKLFF. This rearrangement joins TRBV5-8 to TRBJ1-4; tentatively, D is TRBD1 (5 bases). The CDR3 covers 13 residues. The germline V gene encodes CDR1 SGHTS and CDR2 YDEGEE. V lost 0 bases to trimming and J lost 8 bases, with 8 bases between them. Full variable domain (missing parts from reference TRBV5-8 and TRBJ1-4): EAGVTQSPTHLIKTRGQQATLRCSPISGHTSVYWYQQALGLGLQFLLWYDEGEERNRGNFPPRFSGRQFPNYSSELNVNALELEDSALYLCASSLGGEEKLFFGSGTQLSVL.

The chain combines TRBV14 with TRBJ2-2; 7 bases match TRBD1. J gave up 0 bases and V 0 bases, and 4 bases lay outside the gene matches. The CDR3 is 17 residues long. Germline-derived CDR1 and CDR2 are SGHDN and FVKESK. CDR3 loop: CASSQDLGQTNTGELFF. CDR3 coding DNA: TGTGCCAGCAGCCAAGATCTGGGACAGACGAACACCGGGGAGCTGTTTTTT.

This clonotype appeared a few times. The CDR3 reads CASSSDGTDYGYTF. As DNA, the CDR3 is TGTGCCAGCAGCAGTGACGGGACAGACTATGGCTACACCTTC. The chain joins TRBV6-2 or TRBV6-3 to TRBJ1-2, with 7 positions matching TRBD1. The CDR3 covers 14 residues. Trimming cost V 6 bases and J 3 bases; bases outside gene matches: 7. Germline values: CDR1 MNHEY, CDR2 SVGEGT.

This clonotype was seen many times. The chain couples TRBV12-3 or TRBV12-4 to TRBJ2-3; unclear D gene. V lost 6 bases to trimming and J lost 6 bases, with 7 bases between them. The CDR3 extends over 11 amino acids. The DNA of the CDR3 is TGTGCCAGCAGCCCAGCTGATACGCAGTATTTT. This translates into CASSPADTQYF.

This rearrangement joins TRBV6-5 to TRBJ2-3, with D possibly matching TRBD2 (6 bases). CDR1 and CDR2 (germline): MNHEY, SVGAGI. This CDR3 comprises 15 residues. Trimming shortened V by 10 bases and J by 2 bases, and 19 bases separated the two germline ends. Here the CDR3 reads CATAPGLYVTDTQYF. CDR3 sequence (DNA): TGTGCCACCGCCCCGGGACTGTATGTCACAGATACGCAGTATTTT.

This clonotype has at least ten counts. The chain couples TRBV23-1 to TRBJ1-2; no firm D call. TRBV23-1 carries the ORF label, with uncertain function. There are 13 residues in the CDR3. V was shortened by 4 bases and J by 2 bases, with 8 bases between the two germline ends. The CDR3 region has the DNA TGCGCCAGCAGTCTAGCCACCAACTATGGCTACACCTTC. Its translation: CASSLATNYGYTF.

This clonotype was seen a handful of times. The CDR3 here is CASSSSIGYNEQFF. Written as DNA, the CDR3 is TGTGCCAGCAGCTCCAGCATAGGGTACAATGAGCAGTTCTTC. The chain uses TRBV7-2 and TRBJ2-1; D unresolved. The germline CDR1 and CDR2 sequences are SGHTA and FQGNSA. V was cut by 4 bases and J by 4 bases, with 11 bases left in between. The CDR3 contains 14 residues.

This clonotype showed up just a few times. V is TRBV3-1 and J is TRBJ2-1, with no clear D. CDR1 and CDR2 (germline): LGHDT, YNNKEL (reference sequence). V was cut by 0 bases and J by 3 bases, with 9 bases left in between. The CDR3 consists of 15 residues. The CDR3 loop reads CASSQDLGIYNEQFF. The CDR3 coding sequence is TGTGCCAGCAGCCAAGATCTGGGGATCTACAATGAGCAGTTCTTC.

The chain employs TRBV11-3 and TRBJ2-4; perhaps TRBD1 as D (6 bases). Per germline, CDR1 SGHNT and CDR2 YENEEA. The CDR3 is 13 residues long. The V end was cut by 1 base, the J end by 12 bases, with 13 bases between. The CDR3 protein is CASSLGVGATQYF. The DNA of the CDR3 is TGTGCCAGCAGCTTAGGGGTGGGGGCGACTCAGTACTTC. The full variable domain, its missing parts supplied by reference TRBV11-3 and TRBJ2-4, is EAGVVQSPRYKIIEKKQPVAFWCNPISGHNTLYWYLQNLGQGPELLIRYENEEAVDDSQLPKDRFSAERLKGVDSTLKIQPAELGDSAVYLCASSLGVGATQYFGAGTRLSVL.

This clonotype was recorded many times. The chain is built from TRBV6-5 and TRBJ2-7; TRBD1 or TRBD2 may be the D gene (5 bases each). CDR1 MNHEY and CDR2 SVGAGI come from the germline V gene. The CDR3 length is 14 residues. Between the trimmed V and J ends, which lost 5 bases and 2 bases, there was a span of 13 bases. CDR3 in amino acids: CASSQRGAAYEQYF. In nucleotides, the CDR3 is TGTGCCAGCAGTCAGAGGGGTGCGGCCTACGAGCAGTACTTC.

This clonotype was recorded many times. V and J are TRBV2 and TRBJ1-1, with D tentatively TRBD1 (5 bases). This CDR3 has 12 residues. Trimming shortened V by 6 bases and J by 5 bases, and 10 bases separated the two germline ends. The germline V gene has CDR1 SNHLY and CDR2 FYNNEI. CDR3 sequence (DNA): TGTGCCAGCAGACAGGAGACGACTGAAGCTTTCTTT. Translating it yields CASRQETTEAFF.

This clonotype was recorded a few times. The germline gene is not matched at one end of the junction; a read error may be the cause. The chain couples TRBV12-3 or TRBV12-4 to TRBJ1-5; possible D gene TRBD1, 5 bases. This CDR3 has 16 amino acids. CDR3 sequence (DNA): TGTGCCAGTAGTTTAGTTGTCGGGGGTGGCAATCAGCCCCAGCATTTT. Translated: CASSLVVGGGNQPQHF.

CDR3 amino acids: CSVAQQSTDTQYF. In DNA form, the CDR3 reads TGCAGCGTTGCCCAGCAAAGCACAGATACGCAGTATTTT. The rearrangement uses TRBV29-1 and TRBJ2-3; no firm D call. Germline CDR1 reads SQVTM; CDR2 reads ANQGSEA. The germline V and J ends were trimmed by 4 bases and 0 bases, with 8 bases remaining between them. This CDR3 is built from 13 residues.

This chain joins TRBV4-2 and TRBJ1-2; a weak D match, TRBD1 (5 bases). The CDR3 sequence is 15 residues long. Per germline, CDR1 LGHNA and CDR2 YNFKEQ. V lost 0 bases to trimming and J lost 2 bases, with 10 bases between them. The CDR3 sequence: CASSQEEGTNYGYTF. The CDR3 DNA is TGTGCCAGCAGCCAAGAGGAGGGGACCAACTATGGCTACACCTTC.

CDR3: CASSEGFAEAFF. The DNA for the CDR3 is TGCGCCAGCAGTGAAGGTTTTGCTGAAGCTTTCTTT. The rearrangement joins TRBV10-2 to TRBJ1-1; D call uncertain. Germline V gives CDR1 WSHSY, CDR2 SAAADI. V was trimmed by 3 bases and J by 6 bases, leaving 8 bases between them. The length of the CDR3 is 12 residues.

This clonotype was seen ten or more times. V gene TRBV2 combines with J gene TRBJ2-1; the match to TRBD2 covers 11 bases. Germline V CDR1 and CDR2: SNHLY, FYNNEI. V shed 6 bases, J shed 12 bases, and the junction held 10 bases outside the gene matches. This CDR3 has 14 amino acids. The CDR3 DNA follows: TGTGCCAGCAGCTTTAGCCTAGCGGGGGGCGGGCAGTTCTTC. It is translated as CASSFSLAGGGQFF.

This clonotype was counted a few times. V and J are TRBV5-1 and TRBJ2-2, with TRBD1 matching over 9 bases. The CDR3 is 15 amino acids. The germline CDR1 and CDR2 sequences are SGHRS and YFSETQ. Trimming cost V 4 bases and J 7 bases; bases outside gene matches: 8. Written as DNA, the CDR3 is TGCGCCAGCAGCATTACAGGGGGCGTGAACGGGGAGCTGTTTTTT. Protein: CASSITGGVNGELFF.

The CDR3 sequence: CASSYAQGTRFAEQYF. CDR3 DNA: TGTGCCAGCAGTTACGCCCAAGGGACTAGGTTCGCCGAGCAGTACTTC. V gene TRBV6-6 combines with J gene TRBJ2-7, with 8 bases fitting TRBD2. After removal of 2 bases from V and 6 bases from J, the junction contained 12 bases not matched to a gene. The germline CDR1 and CDR2 sequences are MNHNY and SVGAGI (reference sequence). The CDR3 is made up of 16 amino acids.

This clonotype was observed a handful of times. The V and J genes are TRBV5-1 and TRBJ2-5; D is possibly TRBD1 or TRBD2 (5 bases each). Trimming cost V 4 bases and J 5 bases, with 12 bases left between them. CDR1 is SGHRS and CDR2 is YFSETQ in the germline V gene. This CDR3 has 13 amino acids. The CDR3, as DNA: TGCGCCAGCAGCGGGGACCATCAGGAGACCCAGTACTTC. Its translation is CASSGDHQETQYF.

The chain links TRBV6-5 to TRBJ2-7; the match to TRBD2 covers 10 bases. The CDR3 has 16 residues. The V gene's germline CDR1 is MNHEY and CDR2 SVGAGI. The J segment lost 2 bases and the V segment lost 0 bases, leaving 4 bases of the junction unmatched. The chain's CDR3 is CASSYSLAGGPYEQYF. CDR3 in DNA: TGTGCCAGCAGTTACTCATTAGCGGGGGGACCCTACGAGCAGTACTTC.

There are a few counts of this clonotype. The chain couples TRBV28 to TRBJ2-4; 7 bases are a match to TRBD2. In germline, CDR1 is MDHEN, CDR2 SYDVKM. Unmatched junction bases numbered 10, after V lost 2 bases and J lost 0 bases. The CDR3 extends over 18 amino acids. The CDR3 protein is CASSLGTKADLAKNIQYF. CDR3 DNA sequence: TGTGCCAGCAGTTTAGGGACTAAGGCTGATCTAGCCAAAAACATTCAGTACTTC.

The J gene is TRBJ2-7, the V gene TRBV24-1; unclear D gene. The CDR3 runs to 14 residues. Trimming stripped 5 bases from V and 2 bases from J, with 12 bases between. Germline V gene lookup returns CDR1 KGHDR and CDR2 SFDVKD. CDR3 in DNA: TGTGCCACCAGTGGACTGGATAGTCCCTACGAGCAGTACTTC. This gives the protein CATSGLDSPYEQYF.

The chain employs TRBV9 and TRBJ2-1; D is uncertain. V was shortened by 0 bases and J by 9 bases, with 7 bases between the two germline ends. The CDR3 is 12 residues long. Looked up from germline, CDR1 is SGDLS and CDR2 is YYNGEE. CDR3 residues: CASSVVVGEQFF. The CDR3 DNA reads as TGTGCCAGCAGCGTAGTTGTAGGTGAGCAGTTCTTC. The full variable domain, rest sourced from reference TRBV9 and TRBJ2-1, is DSGVTQTPKHLITATGQRVTLRCSPRSGDLSVYWYQQSLDQGLQFLIQYYNGEERAKGNILERFSAQQFPDLHSELNLSSLELGDSALYFCASSVVVGEQFFGPGTRLTVL.